This entry lists 18 T cell receptor beta chains sequenced from one sample in a study of T cells in Graves' hyperthyroidism and ophthalmopathy. Amplified TCR beta CDR3 regions came from RNA transcripts. The HTBI primer set served for first-round RT-PCR of the TCR CDR3. TCRdb independently ran MiXCR on the multiplex PCR reads; one entry per CDR3 protein. The sample shows about 420,000 distinct CDR3 sequences, 15% to 19% of them seen only once. Material: blood. The origin of the receptors is a woman aged 18-30 years with Graves' hyperthyroidism.

This chain links TRBV20-1 with TRBJ2-5; TRBD2 aligns across 12 bases. Germline trimming cut 3 bases from V and 5 bases from J; bases unmatched to any gene: 7. This CDR3 has 15 amino acids. Germline values: CDR1 DFQATT, CDR2 SNEGSKA (reference sequence). The CDR3 coding sequence is TGCAGTGCTAGCTTCGGACTAGCGGGATACGAGACCCAGTACTTC. Its protein is CSASFGLAGYETQYF.

This clonotype was counted at least ten times. The chain uses TRBV3-1 and TRBJ1-6; D unclear. The V and J ends lost 1 base and 9 bases respectively, with 13 bases between them. Germline V gene sequence: CDR1 LGHDT, CDR2 YNNKEL (reference sequence). The CDR3 runs 15 residues. This CDR3 is CASSQVGGLFSPLHF. CDR3 sequence (DNA): TGTGCCAGCAGCCAAGTAGGTGGGCTATTTTCACCCCTCCACTTT.

A few counts support this clonotype. The rearrangement links TRBV20-1 to TRBJ2-3, with 15 bases aligning to TRBD2. Germline values: CDR1 DFQATT, CDR2 SNEGSKA (reference sequence). This CDR3 is built from 17 residues. V trimming: 0 bases; J trimming: 4 bases; junction bases outside the gene matches: 5. The chain's CDR3 is CSAREPGLAGGADTQYF. CDR3 nucleotides: TGCAGTGCTAGAGAGCCGGGACTAGCGGGGGGCGCAGATACGCAGTATTTT.

The V and J genes are TRBV4-2 and TRBJ1-5; 7 nucleotides align to TRBD1. The trim removed 3 bases at V and 6 bases at J, leaving 8 bases unmatched. CDR3 length: 15 residues. Germline V CDR1 and CDR2: LGHNA, YNFKEQ. CDR3 in DNA: TGTGCCAGCAGCCATGGTACAGGGGAGGCTCAGCCCCAGCATTTT. It yields the protein CASSHGTGEAQPQHF.

This clonotype was found many times. This chain connects TRBV7-9 to TRBJ2-2, with TRBD1 identical over 10 bases. CDR1 and CDR2 from the germline V gene are SEHNR and FQNEAQ (reference sequence). J gave up 6 bases and V 6 bases, and 4 bases lay outside the gene matches. This CDR3 contains 14 residues. CDR3 sequence (DNA): TGTGCCAGCAGGAGAGGACAGGGGGCCGGGGAGCTGTTTTTT. Amino acids: CASRRGQGAGELFF.

This clonotype was counted many times. This rearrangement joins TRBV2 to TRBJ2-5, with unresolved D. Germline V gene lookup returns CDR1 SNHLY and CDR2 FYNNEI. The CDR3 is made up of 13 amino acids. V was pared by 10 bases and J by 1 base, with 13 bases between. DNA of the CDR3: TGTGCCATCCCGCGAGGACCCCAAGAGACCCAGTACTTC. This codes for CAIPRGPQETQYF. Drawing the rest from reference TRBV2 and TRBJ2-5, the complete variable domain is EPEVTQTPSHQVTQMGQEVILRCVPISNHLYFYWYRQILGQKVEFLVSFYNNEISEKSEIFDDQFSVERPDGSNFTLKIRSTKLEDSAMYFCAIPRGPQETQYFGPGTRLLVL.

The chain joins TRBV28 to TRBJ2-7; 13 bases agree with TRBD2. This CDR3 comprises 15 residues. The junction had 9 bases not matched to a gene; V was cut back by 6 bases and J by 7 bases. CDR1 MDHEN and CDR2 SYDVKM come from the germline V gene. The CDR3 protein is CASRSRTSGSWEQYF. CDR3 coding DNA: TGTGCCAGCAGATCCCGGACTAGCGGGAGTTGGGAGCAGTACTTC.

The chain carries TRBV25-1 and TRBJ2-1; unclear D gene. V was pared by 2 bases and J by 6 bases, with 29 bases between. The CDR3 extends over 20 amino acids. Germline CDR1 reads MGHDK; CDR2 reads SYGVNS. CDR3 in DNA: TGTGCCAGCAGTGAACCATCTCCTAAAGCGAATTTAGCTAACGTCAATGAGCAGTTCTTC. Amino acid sequence: CASSEPSPKANLANVNEQFF.

Ten or more counts support this clonotype. The rearrangement joins TRBV28 to TRBJ2-3; D possibly corresponds to TRBD2 (5 bases). Trimming removed 5 bases from V and 6 bases from J, with 15 bases in between. Germline V gene data show CDR1 as MDHEN and CDR2 as SYDVKM. The CDR3 totals 14 residues. The CDR3 nucleotides read TGTGCCAGCAGTACGATCCGAGAGCGGGATACGCAGTATTTT. Translation gives CASSTIRERDTQYF.

This clonotype has more than one count but fewer than ten. This CDR3 is CATSERGLTEAFF. For the CDR3, the DNA is TGTGCCACCTCGGAAAGGGGCTTGACTGAAGCTTTCTTT. The V and J genes are TRBV2 and TRBJ1-1; possibly TRBD1 for D (5 bases). Germline CDR1 is SNHLY and CDR2 is FYNNEI. Trimming cost V 10 bases and J 5 bases, with 17 bases left between them. The CDR3 has 13 amino acids.

This clonotype was picked up a small number of times. The V gene is TRBV6-6, the J gene TRBJ1-1; maybe TRBD1 (6 bases). The germline V gene has CDR1 MNHNY and CDR2 SVGAGI (reference sequence). This CDR3 spans 15 amino acids. V was trimmed by 1 base and J by 1 base, leaving 10 bases between them. CDR3 sequence: CASSYLGTQNTEAFF. CDR3 bases: TGTGCCAGCAGTTACTTGGGGACACAGAACACTGAAGCTTTCTTT.

The chain links TRBV4-1 to TRBJ1-2; D unclear. The CDR3 extends over 16 amino acids. The V end was cut by 0 bases, the J end by 4 bases, with 15 bases between. Germline V CDR1 and CDR2: MGHRA, YSYEKL. The CDR3 sequence: CASSQETPGLIYGYTF. The CDR3 region has the DNA TGCGCCAGCAGCCAAGAGACCCCCGGCTTGATCTATGGCTACACCTTC.

This clonotype was seen many times. The rearrangement links TRBV20-1 to TRBJ2-5; 12 bases align to TRBD2. This CDR3 has 14 amino acids. Unmatched junction bases numbered 7, after V lost 6 bases and J lost 5 bases. Germline V gene sequence: CDR1 DFQATT, CDR2 SNEGSKA (reference sequence). The CDR3 DNA is TGCAGTGCCCCCGATCTAGCGGGAGGGGAGACCCAGTACTTC. Translating gives CSAPDLAGGETQYF.

There are many counts of this clonotype. This chain connects TRBV2 to TRBJ1-6; 8 bases map to TRBD1. The V gene end was trimmed by 5 bases and the J gene end by 7 bases; junction bases not matched to a gene: 4. The CDR3 contains 14 residues. The germline CDR1 and CDR2 sequences are SNHLY and FYNNEI. The CDR3 DNA reads TGTGCCAGCAGTACCCGACAGGGGAATTCACCCCTCCACTTT. This encodes CASSTRQGNSPLHF.

This clonotype turned up a few times. J is TRBJ1-6 and V is TRBV11-2; the match to TRBD1 covers 8 bases. The CDR3 is made up of 16 amino acids. Germline values: CDR1 SGHAT, CDR2 FQNNGV. J was trimmed by 5 bases and V by 2 bases; bases with no gene match: 5. The CDR3 region is CASSLKDRDHNSPLHF. CDR3 DNA sequence: TGTGCCAGCAGCTTAAAGGACAGGGACCATAATTCACCCCTCCACTTT.

This clonotype was counted at least ten times. This chain links TRBV7-2 with TRBJ1-4; possible D gene TRBD1, 6 bases. There are 16 residues in the CDR3. Trimming pared 4 bases from V and 3 bases from J, leaving 15 bases between. Looked up from germline, CDR1 is SGHTA and CDR2 is FQGNSA. In nucleotides, the CDR3 is TGTGCCAGCAGCTCCCCCACAGGGACGGCTAATGAAAAACTGTTTTTT. This codes for CASSSPTGTANEKLFF.

This clonotype was found a few times. The chain links TRBV6-5 to TRBJ2-3; D is ambiguous. The CDR3 is 16 residues long. CDR1 and CDR2 from the germline V gene are MNHEY and SVGAGI. Trimming pared 0 bases from V and 4 bases from J, leaving 14 bases between. The CDR3 spells CASSYSPSAAPDTQYF. CDR3 DNA sequence: TGTGCCAGCAGTTACTCCCCTTCAGCCGCCCCAGATACGCAGTATTTT.

This clonotype was seen only a few times. The chain uses TRBV9 and TRBJ2-2; 7 positions agree with TRBD1. Looked up from germline, CDR1 is SGDLS and CDR2 is YYNGEE. This CDR3 contains 14 residues. The trim removed 4 bases at V and 4 bases at J, leaving 4 bases unmatched. This CDR3 is CASSTGVSTGELFF. The CDR3 nucleotides read TGTGCCAGCAGCACAGGGGTCAGCACCGGGGAGCTGTTTTTT.